The sequence of this T cell receptor (beta chain) was determined in a study of cytomegalovirus exposure and HLA in healthy donors. On this clone itself: Its specificity is unknown.

PCR involved 60 Vbeta and 13 Jbeta primers. This table comes from immunoSEQ multiplex PCR, and its TCRdb copy is limited to in-frame clones, with some not included. Of about 140,000 clones in the sample, 61% were seen once. This CDR3 is 17 amino acids long. Germline loops: CDR1 MRHNA, CDR2 SNTAGT. V shed 0 bases and J 2 bases; nucleotides not matched to a gene: 6. Whole-study findings and limits: Most TCR sequences were rare, but some public TCRs occurred in many donors. A reported reduction in N-insertions relative to the approximately 640-donor mean was seen in an Asian-associated ancestry cluster in a later analysis. Analysis performed later found around 15,000 TCR beta sequences associated with HLA alleles at 0.05 false discovery rate.

Sample: PBMCs. The chain couples TRBV6-4 to TRBJ1-1, with 10 bases lining up with TRBD1. The sequence was collected from a male donor in good health and CMV-seronegative. In DNA form, the CDR3 reads TGTGCCAGCAGTGACTCCCTCGACAGGGGGCGAAACACTGAAGCTTTCTTT. Its translation: CASSDSLDRGRNTEAFF.